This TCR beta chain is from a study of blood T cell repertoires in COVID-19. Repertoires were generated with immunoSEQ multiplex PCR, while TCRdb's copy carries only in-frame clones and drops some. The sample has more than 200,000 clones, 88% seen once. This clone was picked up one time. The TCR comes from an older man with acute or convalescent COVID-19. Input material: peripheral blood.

The CDR3 protein is CASSVGNDGVGGYTF. The CDR3 region has the DNA TGTGCCAGCAGCGTAGGTAACGACGGGGTAGGTGGCTACACCTTC. The chain recombines TRBV9 with TRBJ1-2; D not resolved. V lost 0 bases, J lost 7 bases, and 16 bases lay in between. The CDR3 loop spans 15 amino acids. Germline V gives CDR1 SGDLS, CDR2 YYNGEE.